What follows are 27 T cell receptor beta chains derived from one specimen sequenced in a study of metastatic and nonmetastatic thyroid tumors. Until they underwent thyroid surgery, no patient had received any treatment. With MiXCR, TCRdb called clones anew from the PCR reads. The sample shows just under 60,000 clones, around 15% of them seen only once. Sequencing was performed on blood. The receptor set was obtained from a male donor with papillary thyroid cancer or a benign thyroid nodule (not recorded which). Some clones in this sample may be carry-over from other donors' samples.

Concerning this clone itself: A much larger clone lies a single base off, so this may be a read error. This sequence joins TRBV7-2 and TRBJ2-5; D is unresolved. The V end lost 2 bases, the J end lost 5 bases, and 6 bases lay between the germline ends. CDR1 is SGHTA and CDR2 is FQGNSA in the germline V gene. The CDR3 covers 12 residues. The CDR3 nucleotides are TGTGCCAGCAGCTTATGGCGTGAGACCCAGTACTTC. Its translation is CASSLWRETQYF.

This chain joins TRBV6-1 and TRBJ2-6; 8 positions match TRBD2. V lost 8 bases and J lost 2; bases outside the gene matches: 8. Per the germline V gene, CDR1 is MNHNS and CDR2 is SASEGT. CDR3 length: 16 residues. The CDR3 reads CASRGAGGAGANVLTF. CDR3 nucleotides: TGTGCCAGCCGAGGGGCGGGGGGCGCTGGGGCCAACGTCCTGACTTTC.

This clone was recorded many times. V is TRBV18 and J is TRBJ2-1; 12 positions agree with TRBD2. V shed 4 bases and J 4 bases; nucleotides not matched to a gene: 8. The CDR3 consists of 17 residues. CDR1 and CDR2 from the germline V gene are KGHSH and LQKENI. The DNA for the CDR3 is TGTGCCAGCTCACGAACCGGGACTAGCGGGCCGTACAATGAGCAGTTCTTC. It specifies CASSRTGTSGPYNEQFF.

CDR3 protein: CASIESAIGPREQYV. The DNA for the CDR3 is TGTGCCAGCATTGAATCAGCTATCGGCCCGCGAGAGCAGTACGTC. The chain carries TRBV6-2 or TRBV6-3 and TRBJ2-7, with D unresolved. The ends were cut back, 7 bases at V and 7 bases at J, with 23 bases in the middle. This CDR3 spans 15 amino acids. The germline CDR1 and CDR2 sequences are MNHEY and SVGEGT.

This clone was detected a few times. The rearrangement links TRBV28 to TRBJ2-7; TRBD1 matches at 7 bases. J was trimmed by 6 bases and V by 2 bases; bases with no gene match: 13. The CDR3 runs to 16 residues. Germline assignment: CDR1 MDHEN and CDR2 SYDVKM. CDR3 nucleotide sequence: TGTGCCAGCAGTTTACACAAAGGGGGCGCGCACCCCGAGCAGTACTTC. Amino acids: CASSLHKGGAHPEQYF.

This clone was observed at least ten times. V and J are TRBV19 and TRBJ1-2; 8 bases agree with TRBD1. V lost 5 bases, J lost 3 bases, and 11 bases stayed unmatched. The CDR3 is 16 residues long. Germline CDR1 is LNHDA and CDR2 is SQIVND (reference sequence). The CDR3 reads CASSPRGQGGDYGYTF. CDR3 in DNA: TGTGCCAGTAGTCCCCGCGGACAGGGAGGAGACTATGGCTACACCTTC.

J is TRBJ1-1 and V is TRBV5-4; D is perhaps TRBD1 (5 bases). CDR3 size: 13 residues. V was clipped by 0 bases and J by 5 bases, with 8 bases between them. The V gene's germline CDR1 is SGHNT and CDR2 YYREEE (reference sequence). The CDR3 here is CASSLDRGTEAFF. CDR3 sequence (DNA): TGTGCCAGCAGCTTGGACCGGGGGACTGAAGCTTTCTTT.

This clone turned up a few times. At the DNA level, this CDR3 is encoded by other sequences in the same sample as well. The CDR3 coding sequence is TGTGCCATCTGCACAAATAGCGGGGGGAGCACAGATACGCAGTATTTT. Translation gives CAICTNSGGSTDTQYF. The rearrangement uses TRBV6-1 and TRBJ2-3; 10 bases line up with TRBD2. V lost 10 bases and J lost 0; bases outside the gene matches: 10. The germline V gene has CDR1 MNHNS and CDR2 SASEGT. The CDR3 has 16 amino acids.

This clone showed up many times. V usage is TRBV6-6 and J usage is TRBJ2-3, with D hard to call. The CDR3 has 18 amino acids. CDR1 is MNHNY, CDR2 SVGAGI, per germline (reference sequence). V was trimmed by 6 bases and J by 2 bases, leaving 24 bases between them. This CDR3 reads CASRFRAPHMMDTDTQYF. Here the CDR3 DNA reads TGTGCCAGCAGATTCCGAGCCCCACACATGATGGACACAGATACGCAGTATTTT.

V and J are TRBV7-6 and TRBJ2-7; 8 bases align to TRBD1. The CDR3 is 14 amino acids. CDR1 and CDR2 (germline): SGHVS, FNYEAQ. The junction had 8 bases not matched to a gene; V was cut back by 4 bases and J by 6 bases. The CDR3 region has the DNA TGTGCCAGCAGCTCCGGGACAGGTAGGAGCGAGCAGTACTTC. Residues: CASSSGTGRSEQYF.

The CDR3 region is CASSEGDLGYTF. The DNA for the CDR3 is TGCGCCAGTAGTGAAGGGGATTTGGGCTACACCTTC. V is TRBV5-1 and J is TRBJ1-2, with D maybe TRBD1 (5 bases). V lost 8 bases and J lost 8, with 16 bases in between. Per the germline V gene, CDR1 is SGHRS and CDR2 is YFSETQ. The CDR3 is 12 residues long. Complete variable domain (other parts from reference TRBV5-1 and TRBJ1-2): KAGVTQTPRYLIKTRGQQVTLSCSPISGHRSVSWYQQTPGQGLQFLFEYFSETQRNKGNFPGRFSGRQFSNSRSEMNVSTLELGDSALYLCASSEGDLGYTFGSGTRLTVV.

This clone was recorded at least ten times. The chain recombines TRBV3-1 with TRBJ2-3; 14 nucleotides line up with TRBD2. Germline trimming cut 5 bases from V and 6 bases from J; bases unmatched to any gene: 7. Germline V gene sequence: CDR1 LGHDT, CDR2 YNNKEL (reference sequence). The CDR3 runs to 16 residues. CDR3 nucleotides: TGTGCCAGCAGCACGCGACTAGCGGGGGGGACCGATACGCAGTATTTT. Protein product: CASSTRLAGGTDTQYF.

In its sample, this clone was seen many times. The chain recombines TRBV7-9 with TRBJ1-2; D uncertain. The length of the CDR3 is 14 residues. V gave up 1 base and J gave up 4 bases, with 10 bases separating them. Germline V lookup: CDR1 SEHNR, CDR2 FQNEAQ (reference sequence). The CDR3 loop is CASSLGAEPYGYTF. CDR3 DNA: TGTGCCAGCAGCTTAGGAGCAGAGCCCTATGGCTACACCTTC.

The rearrangement joins TRBV6-1 to TRBJ1-1; TRBD1 matches 8 bases. Germline V gene lookup returns CDR1 MNHNS and CDR2 SASEGT. Trimming took 7 bases from V and 6 from J; bases not matched to a gene: 10. This CDR3 region has 14 residues. The CDR3 DNA sequence: TGTGCCAGCATCCACCGGGACAGGTGGCCTGAAGCTTTCTTT. Protein: CASIHRDRWPEAFF.

This clone occurred many times. This sequence joins TRBV9 and TRBJ2-7; perhaps TRBD1 as D (6 bases). This CDR3 is built from 14 residues. The V end was cut by 1 base, the J end by 5 bases, with 13 bases between. CDR1 SGDLS and CDR2 YYNGEE come from the germline V gene. The CDR3 loop reads CASSVQGPRDEQYF. The DNA for the CDR3 is TGTGCCAGCAGCGTACAGGGGCCTCGGGACGAGCAGTACTTC.

This clone is termed medium-sized. The chain recombines TRBV12-3 or TRBV12-4 with TRBJ2-7; no clear D gene. The CDR3 runs 13 residues. The V end was cut by 7 bases, the J end by 0 bases, with 10 bases between. The CDR3 sequence is CASTPRLSYEQYF. The CDR3 DNA follows: TGTGCCAGCACCCCGCGACTCTCCTACGAGCAGTACTTC.

At least ten counts were recorded for this clone. The chain employs TRBV20-1 and TRBJ1-5; a weak D match, TRBD1 (6 bases). This CDR3 contains 16 residues. Trimming removed 6 bases from V and 2 bases from J, with 20 bases in between. CDR1 is DFQATT, CDR2 SNEGSKA, per germline (reference sequence). Here the CDR3 DNA reads TGCAGTGCCACTCTCCAGGGGAGGTCGGGCAATCAGCCCCAGCATTTT. It codes for CSATLQGRSGNQPQHF.

Of note for this clone: One end of the junction does not line up with germline, which may come from a read error. Additional DNA sequences in this sample encode the identical CDR3. The rearrangement uses TRBV24-1 and TRBJ1-1; D ambiguous. This CDR3 comprises 10 residues. Germline CDR1 and CDR2: KGHDR and SFDVKD. The CDR3 spells CATGEAEAFF. For the CDR3, the DNA is TGTGCCACCGGGGAAGCTGAAGCCTTCTTT.

Many counts were recorded for this clone. V and J are TRBV20-1 and TRBJ2-5; TRBD2 agrees at 11 bases. Trimming cost V 5 bases and J 4 bases; bases outside gene matches: 15. The CDR3 has 17 residues. CDR1 DFQATT and CDR2 SNEGSKA come from the germline V gene (reference sequence). The CDR3 DNA follows: TGCAGTGCTCGGAGACTAGCGGGGTCTTTGGGGAGAGAGACCCAGTACTTC. This encodes CSARRLAGSLGRETQYF.

The sample holds many counts of this clone. V and J are TRBV6-4 and TRBJ2-3; D gene ambiguous. The CDR3 contains 16 residues. Trimming removed 0 bases at V and 2 bases at J, with 12 bases between. CDR1 MRHNA and CDR2 SNTAGT come from the germline V gene. CDR3 sequence: CASSDSVSQNTDTQYF. As DNA, the CDR3 is TGTGCCAGCAGTGACTCGGTGTCTCAGAACACAGATACGCAGTATTTT.

J is TRBJ2-3 and V is TRBV28, with D uncertain. V lost 5 bases, J lost 8 bases, and 11 bases lay in between. In germline, CDR1 is MDHEN, CDR2 SYDVKM. CDR3 length equals 12 residues. The CDR3 sequence is CASSAALFTQYF. CDR3 in DNA: TGTGCCAGCAGTGCCGCCTTATTTACGCAGTATTTT.

The sample holds many counts of this clone. The chain couples TRBV7-3 to TRBJ2-2, with a weak D call TRBD1 (6 bases). Germline values: CDR1 SGHTA, CDR2 FQGTGA. The CDR3 extends over 14 amino acids. The V end lost 5 bases, the J end lost 1 base, and 8 bases lay between the germline ends. The CDR3, as DNA: TGTGCCAGCAGCACGGGACAGAACACCGGGGAGCTGTTTTTT. Its translation is CASSTGQNTGELFF.

A remark on this clone: This may be a read error: a much more frequent sequence differs by one nucleotide. The V gene is TRBV29-1, the J gene TRBJ1-2; 7 bases are shared with TRBD1. Looked up from germline, CDR1 is SQVTM and CDR2 is ANQGSEA. V trimming: 6 bases; J trimming: 8 bases; junction bases outside the gene matches: 12. The CDR3 has 13 residues. The CDR3 spells CSVDRYATRGYTF. The CDR3 DNA follows: TGCAGCGTGGACAGGTACGCAACCAGGGGCTACACCTTC.

This clone occurred many times. The chain links TRBV5-6 to TRBJ1-2; the D gene is possibly TRBD1 (5 bases). Trimming removed 2 bases from V and 3 bases from J, with 14 bases in between. The CDR3 contains 15 residues. Germline CDR1 is SGHDT and CDR2 is YYEEEE. This chain's CDR3 is CASSLRGREHYGYTF. The CDR3 region has the DNA TGTGCCAGCAGCTTACGGGGCAGGGAACACTATGGCTACACCTTC.

This clone was counted at least ten times. The chain has TRBV6-6 and TRBJ2-5; 10 bases map to TRBD1. Germline lookup yields CDR1 MNHNY and CDR2 SVGAGI (reference sequence). V gave up 2 bases and J gave up 6 bases; unmatched junction bases: 6. This CDR3 has 15 amino acids. CDR3 sequence (DNA): TGTGCCAGCAGTTACACGGGACAGGGGTGGCAGACCCAGTACTTC. This translates into CASSYTGQGWQTQYF.

This clone was seen more than once but under ten times. A single base separates this from a much larger clone, so it may be a read error. The V and J genes are TRBV20-1 and TRBJ1-2, with TRBD1 as a possible D gene (6 bases). The germline V gene has CDR1 DFQATT and CDR2 SNEGSKA (reference sequence). Trimming removed 5 bases from V and 0 bases from J, with 16 bases in between. The CDR3 has 15 amino acids. Here the CDR3 reads CSAYRYREANYGYTF. The CDR3 DNA reads as TGCAGTGCTTATCGATACAGGGAAGCTAACTATGGCTACACCTTC.

As concerns this clone: This may be a read error, as it is one base from a much larger clone. Distinct nucleotide sequences in the sample also encode this CDR3. V usage is TRBV9 and J usage is TRBJ2-5; TRBD2 might be the D (5 bases). With 4 bases removed from V and 3 bases from J, the gap between germline ends came to 13 bases. From germline, CDR1 is SGDLS and CDR2 YYNGEE. The CDR3 has 14 amino acids. CDR3 region: CASSPSGREETQYF. The CDR3 DNA sequence: TGTGCCAGCAGCCCCAGCGGCCGAGAAGAGACCCAGTACTTC.